This TCR beta chain was profiled in a study of response to subunit inactivated influenza vaccine. Findings and caveats of the study: After each seasonal influenza vaccination, few new T cells are recruited, the authors suggested.

Comments on this clonotype: The antigen remains unidentified.

TCRdb re-derived calls from the RT-PCR reads in MiXCR, one entry per CDR3 protein. The sample lists about 650,000 distinct CDR3 sequences, around 15% occurring once. V lost 0 bases, J lost 0 bases, and 8 bases lay in between. CDR1 is LGHNA and CDR2 is YNFKEQ in the germline V gene. The CDR3 totals 16 residues. V gene TRBV4-2 combines with J gene TRBJ1-4; no firm D call. The TCR was taken from a man between 45 and 60 years old who received an inactivated influenza vaccine. The input for sequencing was PBMCs from blood, taken 14 to 15 days before vaccination. The CDR3 sequence: CASSQEIQTTNEKLFF. Here the CDR3 DNA reads TGTGCCAGCAGCCAAGAAATACAGACAACTAATGAAAAACTGTTTTTT.